This is a list of T cell receptor beta chains from one sample in a study of T cell repertoires in cytomegalovirus infection. TCRdb redid the calling of the reads with MiXCR, one entry per CDR3 protein. The table records more than 20,000 distinct CDR3 sequences, 42% of them present only once. No antigen has been identified for these receptors. The specimen comprised CD8+ T cells from cultured PBMCs, sampled from culture after CMV antigen stimulation. These receptor sequences come from a human donor in good health (CMV status not recorded). Some clones in this sample may be carry-over from other donors' samples. The CDR3 runs from the conserved cysteine through the conserved F or W. The D gene is left open where the match is weak. Rows may omit the clone size; those that give it use once, few, many or a size class.

>TRBV6-6|.|few|TRBJ1-4|14
TGTGCCTCCGATCGGGGGGGCGAAGATGAAAAACTGTTTTTT
CASDRGGEDEKLFF
>TRBV7-9|TRBD2|once|TRBJ2-1|15
TGTGCCAGCAGCAACCTAGCGGGGGGTTACAATGAGCAGTTCTTC
CASSNLAGGYNEQFF
>TRBV7-6|.|.|TRBJ1-1|15
TGTGCCAGCAGTTCGCAGGGGCCCATGAACACTGAAGCTTTCTTT
CASSSQGPMNTEAFF
>TRBV6-5|TRBD1|.|TRBJ2-6|18
TGTGCCAGCACCCCCGGGACAGGGGGCGCGAATGGGGCCAACGTCCTGACTTTC
CASTPGTGGANGANVLTF
>TRBV7-9|.|.|TRBJ2-5|14
TGTGCCAGCAGCTTACAACAGGGTACAGAGACCCAGTACTTC
CASSLQQGTETQYF
>TRBV7-9|TRBD2|few|TRBJ2-1|16
TGTGCCAGCAGCTTAGCCCTAGCGGGGCCCCACAATGAGCAGTTCTTC
CASSLALAGPHNEQFF
>TRBV5-8|.|.|TRBJ1-1|11
TGTGCCAGCAGCTTGGGCAAGGCAGGTTTCTTT
CASSLGKAGFF
>TRBV6-1|TRBD1|once|TRBJ1-5|16
TGTGCCAGCAGTGTCATCCAGGGGGTGTGGAATCATCCCCAGCATTTT
CASSVIQGVWNHPQHF
>TRBV4-3|TRBD1|few|TRBJ2-3|16
TGCGCCAGCAGCCCCGACAGGGGCCCTAGCACAGATACGCAGTATTTT
CASSPDRGPSTDTQYF
>TRBV3-1|.|.|TRBJ2-7|16
TGTGCCAGCAGCCAAGATGGCCAGGGCCAACTCTACGAGCAGTACTTC
CASSQDGQGQLYEQYF
>TRBV20-1|TRBD2|.|TRBJ2-7|14
TGCAGTGCTGTTACCGGGACTAGCTATGACGAGCAGTACTTC
CSAVTGTSYDEQYF
>TRBV7-2|TRBD2|.|TRBJ2-7|16
TGTGCCAGCAGCTTCCGGGGGGGTAGAGACTCCTACGAGCAGTACTTC
CASSFRGGRDSYEQYF
>TRBV6-8|.|.|TRBJ1-1|13
TGTGCCAGCAGTTCGGGGAGGGGCACTGAAGCTTTCTTT
CASSSGRGTEAFF
>TRBV6-2/TRBV6-3|.|few|TRBJ2-5|12
TGTGCCAGTGAGGGGGTGGAGGAGACCCAGTACTTC
CASEGVEETQYF
>TRBV11-2|.|.|TRBJ2-1|14
TGTGCCAGCAGTGCGGGTTCCCCCTACAATGAGCAGTTCTTC
CASSAGSPYNEQFF
>TRBV11-2|TRBD1|many|TRBJ2-7|15
TGTGCCAGCAGCGTCGGACAGGGCCGTTCCTACGAGCAGTACTTC
CASSVGQGRSYEQYF
>TRBV6-6|.|.|TRBJ1-1|15
TGTGCCGGGTCGGACAGTGCGGGGGGGAACACTGAAGCTTTCTTT
CAGSDSAGGNTEAFF
>TRBV12-3/TRBV12-4|.|many|TRBJ1-5|12
TGTGCCAGCAGTCCAGGACCGCAGCCCCAGCATTTT
CASSPGPQPQHF
>TRBV7-6|.|few|TRBJ2-3|15
TGTGCCAGCAGCTTAGCGGTCGGGGAAACAGATACGCAGTATTTT
CASSLAVGETDTQYF
>TRBV7-8|.|many|TRBJ2-1|13
TGTGCCAGCAGCTTAAGGCCCTACAATGAGCAGTTCTTC
CASSLRPYNEQFF
>TRBV7-2|TRBD1|once|TRBJ2-7|14
TGTGCCAGCAGCTCGGCGGCCAGGGGGCTCGAGCAGTACTTC
CASSSAARGLEQYF
>TRBV10-3|.|few|TRBJ1-6|16
TGTGCCATCAGCGAAACGGACAGCTCGTATAATTCACCCCTCCACTTT
CAISETDSSYNSPLHF
>TRBV14|TRBD1|once|TRBJ2-7|16
TGTGCCAGCAGCCCGCCTTTGGGACAGGGCTCCTACGAGCAGTACTTC
CASSPPLGQGSYEQYF
>TRBV20-1|.|once|TRBJ2-7|15
TGCAGTGCTAGAGATAAAGGGACGGGAGACGCCGAGCAGTACTTC
CSARDKGTGDAEQYF
>TRBV7-6|.|.|TRBJ2-2|11
TGTGCCACCGGGGACGGCGGGGAGCTGTTTTTT
CATGDGGELFF
>TRBV15|.|few|TRBJ1-1|15
TGTGCCACCAGCAGGAGGGAGGGCCTGGGCACTGAAGCTTTCTTT
CATSRREGLGTEAFF
>TRBV19|TRBD2|few|TRBJ2-7|15
TGTGCCAGTAGTGCCACAGCGGGAGAGATCTACGAGCAGTACTTC
CASSATAGEIYEQYF
>TRBV10-3|.|few|TRBJ1-1|14
TGTGCCATCAGTGAAAGGAGAATTTACCCTGAAGCTTTCTTT
CAISERRIYPEAFF
>TRBV28|TRBD1|.|TRBJ2-5|12
TGTGCTACGACAGGGGAGGCAGAGACCCAGTACTTC
CATTGEAETQYF
>TRBV4-3|.|.|TRBJ2-7|17
TGCGCCAGCAGCCAAGAACCCTTAGGAGGGACCCTCTACGAGCAGTACTTC
CASSQEPLGGTLYEQYF
>TRBV19|TRBD1|.|TRBJ1-2|16
TGTGCCAGTAGCCTCACATTGGGGGACAGGGACTATGGCTACACCTTC
CASSLTLGDRDYGYTF
>TRBV7-9|.|many|TRBJ1-2|13
TGTGCCAGCAGCCCCTACGGGAGATATGGCTACACCTTC
CASSPYGRYGYTF
>TRBV24-1|.|.|TRBJ1-2|16
TGTGCCACCAGTGAGCGAAGCGGGAATTTGGGCTATGGCTACACCTTC
CATSERSGNLGYGYTF
>TRBV12-3/TRBV12-4|TRBD1|few|TRBJ2-7|14
TGTGCCAGCAGTTTAGGGGACAGGGTTTGGGAGCAGTACTTC
CASSLGDRVWEQYF
>TRBV19|TRBD1|.|TRBJ1-1|15
TGTGCCAGTAGTATTTTCCTTCAGGGGGACACTGAAGCTTTCTTT
CASSIFLQGDTEAFF
>TRBV11-2|.|.|TRBJ2-7|15
TGTGCCAGCAGCCCCCCCGCAACGCCTCCCTACGAGCAGTACTTC
CASSPPATPPYEQYF
>TRBV11-2|TRBD1|.|TRBJ1-1|14
TGTGCCAGCAGCTCGACAGGGCCGAACACTGAAGCTTTCTTT
CASSSTGPNTEAFF
>TRBV7-2|TRBD2|few|TRBJ2-1|14
TGTGCCAGCAGTCTAGCGGGGGGGCACAATGAGCAGTTCTTC
CASSLAGGHNEQFF
>TRBV6-2/TRBV6-3|TRBD1|.|TRBJ2-7|16
TGTGCCAGCAGTTACTCGGCGACAGGGACCTCGTGGGAGCAGTACTTC
CASSYSATGTSWEQYF
>TRBV4-1|TRBD1|.|TRBJ1-1|17
TGCGCCAGCAGCCAGTATGGGACAGGGGGGATGAACACTGAAGCTTTCTTT
CASSQYGTGGMNTEAFF
>TRBV28|.|few|TRBJ1-5|14
TGTGCCAGCAGTTTGGTACAGAGAAATCAGCCCCAGCATTTT
CASSLVQRNQPQHF
>TRBV5-1|TRBD1|.|TRBJ1-1|16
TGCGCCAGCAGCGACGCCGCCCAACGACAGGGCGCTGAAGCTTTCTTT
CASSDAAQRQGAEAFF
>TRBV7-2|.|.|TRBJ2-7|16
TGTGCCAGCAGCTTAATTCCCTTTAGCTCCTACAATGAGCAGTACTTC
CASSLIPFSSYNEQYF
>TRBV27|.|.|TRBJ1-2|13
TGTGCCAGCAGTCCGACAAGGGCGAATGGCTACACCTTC
CASSPTRANGYTF
>TRBV7-6|TRBD1|few|TRBJ2-1|14
TGTGCCAGCAGCCCGGGACAGGGGCACAATGAGCAGTTCTTC
CASSPGQGHNEQFF
>TRBV19|.|once|TRBJ1-5|12
TGTGCCACCGGCCCTGACTCACGGCCCCAGCATTTT
CATGPDSRPQHF
>TRBV12-3/TRBV12-4|.|.|TRBJ2-1|11
TGTGCCAGCAGTTTAGGCCATCAGCAGTTCTTC
CASSLGHQQFF
>TRBV7-2|.|few|TRBJ2-5|15
TGTGCCAGCAGCTTAGGGGGCTGGGGGCAAGAGACCCAGTACTTC
CASSLGGWGQETQYF
>TRBV15|TRBD2|few|TRBJ2-1|18
TGTGCCACCAGCAGAGAGGGGGGTTCAGCGGGAGACGGCAATGAGCAGTTCTTC
CATSREGGSAGDGNEQFF